A selection of T cell receptor beta chains follows, all from one sample in a study of breast tumors, draining lymph nodes, adjacent tissues. One entry per CDR3 protein results from TCRdb running MiXCR on the multiplex PCR reads. The profile covers about 230,000 distinct CDR3 sequences, with approximately 31% appearing a single time and just over 1.4% taken by the ten largest. The sequenced sample was axillary lymph node tissue. Receptor source: a female donor with breast cancer. Some clones in this sample may be carry-over from other donors' samples. CDR3s include the opening cysteine and the closing phenylalanine or tryptophan. The order of the fields is V gene, clone size, D gene, J gene, CDR3 protein, CDR3 DNA. D genes are given only for firm matches. Clone size is stated in some rows and not others, as once, few, many or a class when expanded.

V: TRBV6-2/TRBV6-3
size: NA
D: NA
J: TRBJ1-2
CDR3: CASSVTGDSYGYTF
DNA: TGTGCCAGCAGTGTGACAGGAGATTCCTATGGCTACACCTTC

V: TRBV12-3/TRBV12-4
size: NA
D: TRBD2
J: TRBJ2-7
CDR3: CASSFSGTSVNLLYEQYF
DNA: TGTGCCAGCAGTTTCTCGGGGACTAGCGTAAACCTCCTCTACGAGCAGTACTTC

V: TRBV19
size: many
D: NA
J: TRBJ2-5
CDR3: CASSPSAIQETQYF
DNA: TGTGCCAGTAGCCCTAGCGCTATTCAAGAGACCCAGTACTTC

V: TRBV19
size: many
D: TRBD2
J: TRBJ2-3
CDR3: CASSRTRPTDTQYF
DNA: TGTGCCAGTAGTCGGACTAGGCCCACAGATACGCAGTATTTT

V: TRBV20-1
size: NA
D: TRBD2
J: TRBJ2-1
CDR3: CSATGLGHEASYNEQFF
DNA: TGCAGTGCTACGGGACTAGGACACGAGGCCTCCTACAATGAGCAGTTCTTC

V: TRBV20-1
size: many
D: NA
J: TRBJ2-7
CDR3: CSARDQGGGAHEQYF
DNA: TGCAGTGCTAGAGATCAGGGAGGGGGGGCCCACGAGCAGTACTTC

V: TRBV6-5
size: many
D: NA
J: TRBJ2-1
CDR3: CASSYSRIPHNEQFF
DNA: TGTGCCAGCAGTTACTCCCGCATTCCACACAATGAGCAGTTCTTC

V: TRBV5-8
size: many
D: TRBD1
J: TRBJ2-2
CDR3: CASSLDPGQGHTGELFF
DNA: TGTGCCAGCAGCTTAGACCCGGGACAGGGACACACCGGGGAGCTGTTTTTT

V: TRBV7-2
size: NA
D: NA
J: TRBJ2-2
CDR3: CASSSYEAGELFF
DNA: TGTGCCAGCAGCTCATACGAGGCCGGGGAGCTGTTTTTT

V: TRBV6-2/TRBV6-3
size: many
D: NA
J: TRBJ1-2
CDR3: CASSQQTGYGYTF
DNA: TGTGCCAGCAGTCAACAGACGGGGTATGGCTACACCTTC

V: TRBV27
size: once
D: TRBD1
J: TRBJ1-5
CDR3: CASSPIDRASNRPQHF
DNA: TGTGCCAGCAGTCCCATCGACAGGGCAAGCAATCGGCCCCAGCATTTT

V: TRBV12-3/TRBV12-4
size: many
D: TRBD1
J: TRBJ2-7
CDR3: CASSFQGAGEQYF
DNA: TGTGCCAGCAGTTTTCAGGGGGCTGGAGAGCAGTACTTC

V: TRBV19
size: NA
D: NA
J: TRBJ2-5
CDR3: CASSSTGTRLGNQETQYF
DNA: TGTGCCAGTAGTTCGACCGGGACAAGGTTAGGGAACCAAGAGACCCAGTACTTC

V: TRBV7-2
size: many
D: TRBD1
J: TRBJ1-5
CDR3: CASSLDRVSGQPQHF
DNA: TGTGCCAGCAGCCTCGACAGGGTGTCGGGTCAGCCCCAGCATTTT

V: TRBV15
size: many
D: TRBD1
J: TRBJ1-3
CDR3: CATSRDRGQGAGNTIYF
DNA: TGTGCCACCAGCAGAGATCGGGGACAGGGGGCAGGAAACACCATATATTTT

V: TRBV6-7
size: NA
D: TRBD1
J: TRBJ1-6
CDR3: CASSPPGQGVFSPLHF
DNA: TGTGCCAGCAGTCCGCCGGGACAGGGTGTGTTCTCACCCCTCCACTTT

V: TRBV7-2
size: many
D: NA
J: TRBJ2-3
CDR3: CASSLSNADTQYF
DNA: TGTGCCAGCAGCTTATCTAACGCAGATACGCAGTATTTT

V: TRBV11-2
size: many
D: NA
J: TRBJ2-7
CDR3: CASSLGQLGEQYF
DNA: TGTGCCAGCAGCTTAGGCCAACTCGGCGAGCAGTACTTC

V: TRBV20-1
size: many
D: NA
J: TRBJ2-7
CDR3: CSVRRSTYEQYF
DNA: TGCAGTGTCCGCAGATCCACCTACGAGCAGTACTTC

V: TRBV5-8
size: many
D: TRBD1
J: TRBJ1-2
CDR3: CASSDPDRAVRYTF
DNA: TGTGCCAGCAGCGACCCGGACAGGGCGGTCCGGTACACCTTC

V: TRBV19
size: many
D: NA
J: TRBJ1-5
CDR3: CASSRDGTLGQPQHF
DNA: TGTGCCAGTAGTCGGGACGGCACTTTGGGTCAGCCCCAGCATTTT

V: TRBV7-6
size: once
D: TRBD1
J: TRBJ2-6
CDR3: CASSPRQGRSGANVLTF
DNA: TGTGCCAGCAGCCCCAGACAGGGACGCTCTGGGGCCAACGTCCTGACTTTC

V: TRBV6-1
size: many
D: NA
J: TRBJ2-6
CDR3: CASSIRTARANVLTF
DNA: TGTGCCAGCAGCATCAGGACCGCTCGGGCCAACGTCCTGACTTTC

V: TRBV13
size: few
D: NA
J: TRBJ1-1
CDR3: CASSSLAGGTEAFF
DNA: TGTGCCAGCAGCAGCTTGGCGGGCGGCACTGAAGCTTTCTTT

V: TRBV6-2/TRBV6-3
size: many
D: TRBD2
J: TRBJ2-5
CDR3: CASSPAGASVKTQYF
DNA: TGTGCCAGCAGTCCAGCGGGAGCGTCCGTAAAGACCCAGTACTTC

V: TRBV6-5
size: many
D: NA
J: TRBJ1-2
CDR3: CASRDSGTTNYGYTF
DNA: TGTGCCAGCAGGGATTCCGGGACAACTAACTATGGCTACACCTTC

V: TRBV25-1
size: many
D: TRBD1
J: TRBJ1-4
CDR3: CASSVGTGTNEKLFF
DNA: TGTGCCAGCAGTGTTGGGACAGGAACTAATGAAAAACTGTTTTTT

V: TRBV4-2
size: many
D: NA
J: TRBJ2-1
CDR3: CASSQVGANEQFF
DNA: TGTGCCAGCAGCCAAGTAGGGGCGAATGAGCAGTTCTTC

V: TRBV3-1
size: many
D: NA
J: TRBJ2-5
CDR3: CASNSGPRGETQYF
DNA: TGTGCCAGTAATTCCGGGCCAAGAGGGGAGACCCAGTACTTC

V: TRBV20-1
size: NA
D: NA
J: TRBJ1-2
CDR3: CSAQGQPYGYTF
DNA: TGCAGTGCCCAGGGGCAGCCATATGGCTACACCTTC

V: TRBV5-1
size: NA
D: NA
J: TRBJ1-4
CDR3: CAGSLAPLTGNEELFF
DNA: TGCGCCGGCAGCTTGGCCCCTCTAACAGGGAATGAAGAACTGTTTTTT

V: TRBV30
size: many
D: TRBD1
J: TRBJ2-1
CDR3: CAWSVDRGREQFF
DNA: TGTGCCTGGAGTGTGGACAGGGGTCGTGAGCAGTTCTTC

V: TRBV20-1
size: many
D: NA
J: TRBJ1-2
CDR3: CSASARVPYGYTF
DNA: TGCAGTGCTAGCGCCAGGGTCCCTTATGGCTACACCTTC

V: TRBV7-2
size: many
D: TRBD1
J: TRBJ1-2
CDR3: CASGNDRGQYYGYTF
DNA: TGTGCCAGCGGTAATGACAGGGGGCAATACTATGGCTACACCTTC

V: TRBV3-2
size: many
D: NA
J: TRBJ2-1
CDR3: CASSLIVPRGDEQFF
DNA: TGTGCCAGCAGCCTAATAGTTCCCCGAGGCGATGAGCAGTTCTTC

V: TRBV20-1
size: many
D: NA
J: TRBJ2-7
CDR3: CSALRGLLSYEQYF
DNA: TGCAGTGCTCTCCGAGGACTGTTGTCCTACGAGCAGTACTTC

V: TRBV20-1
size: many
D: TRBD1
J: TRBJ2-5
CDR3: CSAKAGGVETQYF
DNA: TGCAGTGCTAAGGCAGGGGGCGTAGAGACCCAGTACTTC

V: TRBV11-3
size: many
D: TRBD2
J: TRBJ2-1
CDR3: CASSLLPGGNNEQFF
DNA: TGTGCCAGCAGCTTATTGCCCGGGGGGAACAATGAGCAGTTCTTC

V: TRBV6-4
size: NA
D: NA
J: TRBJ2-2
CDR3: CASSPVWANTGELFF
DNA: TGTGCCAGCAGCCCCGTATGGGCGAACACCGGGGAGCTGTTTTTT

V: TRBV2
size: NA
D: NA
J: TRBJ1-1
CDR3: CASSQDRGPNTEAFF
DNA: TGTGCCAGCAGCCAAGACCGGGGCCCGAACACTGAAGCTTTCTTT

V: TRBV29-1
size: NA
D: TRBD2
J: TRBJ2-1
CDR3: CSAAGGQYNEQFF
DNA: TGCAGCGCAGCGGGAGGGCAGTACAATGAGCAGTTCTTC

V: TRBV20-1
size: many
D: TRBD2
J: TRBJ2-7
CDR3: CSASGGRANEQYF
DNA: TGCAGTGCTAGTGGCGGGAGGGCGAACGAGCAGTACTTC

V: TRBV24-1
size: few
D: NA
J: TRBJ1-2
CDR3: CVTSFEGERYTF
DNA: TGTGTCACCAGTTTCGAGGGAGAGCGCTACACCTTC

V: TRBV30
size: many
D: NA
J: TRBJ2-3
CDR3: CAWTAQTDTQYF
DNA: TGTGCCTGGACGGCACAGACAGATACGCAGTATTTT

V: TRBV4-3
size: many
D: NA
J: TRBJ2-1
CDR3: CASSRMVEGLRSYNEQFF
DNA: TGCGCCAGCAGCCGAATGGTCGAGGGGCTACGCTCCTACAATGAGCAGTTCTTC